The 16 T cell receptor beta chains below all came from one sample that was sequenced in a study of OX40 agonist ivuxolimab in advanced cancers. Clones were sequenced by immunoSEQ multiplex PCR, and TCRdb holds only the in-frame ones, with some missing. The sample shows about 120,000 clones, just under 95% of them seen only once. The sequenced sample was CD4+ or CD8+ T cells sorted from blood, obtained in a trial of the OX40 agonist ivuxolimab. These receptors all stem from an adult with an advanced solid tumor such as melanoma, head and neck, liver or kidney cancer.

The chain links TRBV18 to TRBJ2-7; tentative D call: TRBD2 (6 bases). Looked up from germline, CDR1 is KGHSH and CDR2 is LQKENI. CDR3 length: 13 amino acids. V shed 3 bases and J shed 3 bases, with 9 bases lying between them. CDR3 sequence (DNA): TGTGCCAGCTCACCCGGGACTTACTACGAGCAGTACTTC. This translates into CASSPGTYYEQYF.

Worth noting for this clone: Other DNA sequences in the same sample also yield this CDR3. The V call is TRBV19, the J call TRBJ1-4; D is possibly TRBD1 (5 bases). V lost 7 bases and J lost 8, with 20 bases in between. Germline CDR1 and CDR2: LNHDA and SQIVND (reference sequence). CDR3 size: 15 residues. CDR3 sequence (DNA): TGTGCCAGTATTCCTACGGGGCAGGGAAAGGAAAAACTGTTTTTT. It codes for CASIPTGQGKEKLFF.

As concerns this clone: This specimen includes other DNA sequences encoding the same CDR3. The CDR3 region is CASSLGQNQPQHF. The CDR3 nucleotides read TGTGCCAGCAGCTTAGGACAAAATCAGCCCCAGCATTTT. The rearrangement links TRBV7-9 to TRBJ1-5; unclear D gene. V was pared by 1 base and J by 4 bases, with 5 bases between. Looked up from germline, CDR1 is SEHNR and CDR2 is FQNEAQ (reference sequence). The CDR3 sequence is 13 residues long.

The chain links TRBV28 to TRBJ2-1; 11 nucleotides line up with TRBD1. Germline-derived CDR1 and CDR2 are MDHEN and SYDVKM. The V gene end was trimmed by 4 bases and the J gene end by 1 base; junction bases not matched to a gene: 6. The CDR3 has 17 amino acids. CDR3 sequence: CASSSDRGLGSYNEQFF. The CDR3 nucleotides are TGTGCCAGCAGTTCGGACAGGGGGCTTGGGTCCTACAATGAGCAGTTCTTC.

The chain is built from TRBV10-1 and TRBJ1-1; 7 nucleotides agree with TRBD1. Trimming at V came to 8 bases and at J to 1 base, leaving 7 bases not matched to a gene. The CDR3 has 14 amino acids. CDR1 WNHNN and CDR2 SYGVQD come from the germline V gene (reference sequence). The CDR3: CASSPGTENTEAFF. CDR3 nucleotides: TGCGCCAGCTCGCCCGGGACAGAGAACACTGAAGCTTTCTTT.

This chain connects TRBV11-2 to TRBJ2-3; D may be TRBD1 (5 bases). Trimming removed 6 bases at V and 3 bases at J, with 16 bases between. Per germline, CDR1 SGHAT and CDR2 FQNNGV. The length of the CDR3 is 15 residues. CDR3 sequence (DNA): TGTGCCAGCAGTCCCAGGGTGGGTCCGACAGATACGCAGTATTTT. It encodes CASSPRVGPTDTQYF.

The chain links TRBV9 to TRBJ2-3; no firm D call. The germline V and J ends were trimmed by 3 bases and 7 bases, with 12 bases remaining between them. Germline assignment: CDR1 SGDLS and CDR2 YYNGEE. This CDR3 is built from 13 residues. The CDR3 DNA follows: TGTGCCAGCAGCGAACTAATCCCCAATACGCAGTATTTT. It is translated as CASSELIPNTQYF. The whole variable domain, remainder taken from reference TRBV9 and TRBJ2-3, is DSGVTQTPKHLITATGQRVTLRCSPRSGDLSVYWYQQSLDQGLQFLIQYYNGEERAKGNILERFSAQQFPDLHSELNLSSLELGDSALYFCASSELIPNTQYFGPGTRLTVL.

The rearrangement links TRBV9 to TRBJ2-3; 8 positions agree with TRBD1. The CDR3 is 17 residues long. Trimming took 0 bases from V and 2 from J; bases not matched to a gene: 8. Germline CDR1 and CDR2: SGDLS and YYNGEE. The CDR3 reads CASSVGSGGSTTDTQYF. The DNA of the CDR3 is TGTGCCAGCAGCGTAGGGTCAGGGGGCTCCACCACAGATACGCAGTATTTT.

The rearrangement links TRBV10-3 to TRBJ2-7; 10 bases are shared with TRBD1. V trimming: 9 bases; J trimming: 5 bases; junction bases outside the gene matches: 4. The CDR3 consists of 12 residues. Germline V gene sequence: CDR1 ENHRY, CDR2 SYGVKD. In nucleotides, the CDR3 is TGTGCCATGGGACAGGGGTACAACGAGCAGTACTTC. Amino acid sequence: CAMGQGYNEQYF.

This rearrangement joins TRBV5-1 to TRBJ2-2, with 11 bases fitting TRBD2. Germline values: CDR1 SGHRS, CDR2 YFSETQ. V lost 4 bases and J lost 7; bases outside the gene matches: 6. This CDR3 has 15 amino acids. This chain's CDR3 is CASSQGLAVLGELFF. The CDR3 DNA reads as TGCGCCAGCAGCCAGGGACTAGCGGTACTCGGGGAGCTGTTTTTT. The whole variable domain, filled in from reference TRBV5-1 and TRBJ2-2, reads KAGVTQTPRYLIKTRGQQVTLSCSPISGHRSVSWYQQTPGQGLQFLFEYFSETQRNKGNFPGRFSGRQFSNSRSEMNVSTLELGDSALYLCASSQGLAVLGELFFGEGSRLTVL.

Written as DNA, the CDR3 is TGTGCCAGCACCTACTTACATGGTGAAAAACTGTTTTTT. The encoded protein is CASTYLHGEKLFF. The gene calls are TRBV6-5 and TRBJ1-4; no clear D. There are 13 residues in the CDR3. Deletions cut 7 bases from V and 7 bases from J, with 13 bases between. The V gene's germline CDR1 is MNHEY and CDR2 SVGAGI.

The chain joins TRBV9 to TRBJ2-1, with 9 positions matching TRBD2. Losses at the gene ends were 2 bases for V and 3 bases for J; bases not matched to a gene: 6. CDR3 length: 16 residues. The germline V gene encodes CDR1 SGDLS and CDR2 YYNGEE. CDR3 in DNA: TGTGCCAGCAGCGTCGGAGCGGGAGGTCACTACAATGAGCAGTTCTTC. It encodes CASSVGAGGHYNEQFF.

The chain combines TRBV15 with TRBJ1-4; 7 bases line up with TRBD1. The CDR3 has 12 residues. Germline assignment: CDR1 LNHNV and CDR2 YYDKDF (reference sequence). Trimming took 9 bases from V and 7 from J; bases not matched to a gene: 5. In DNA, the CDR3 is TGTGCCACAGGGGACAGCCGTGAAAAACTGTTTTTT. Translation gives CATGDSREKLFF.

The gene calls are TRBV6-5 and TRBJ2-7; a weak D match, TRBD2 (5 bases). V was shortened by 2 bases and J by 6 bases, with 11 bases between the two germline ends. This CDR3 is 13 amino acids long. CDR1 and CDR2 from the germline V gene are MNHEY and SVGAGI. The CDR3: CASSYDYKSEQYF. CDR3 nucleotide sequence: TGTGCCAGCAGTTACGACTACAAGTCCGAGCAGTACTTC.

The chain combines TRBV28 with TRBJ1-1, with D unresolved. Germline V gives CDR1 MDHEN, CDR2 SYDVKM. This CDR3 is built from 15 residues. V was pared by 6 bases and J by 1 base, with 15 bases between. The CDR3 protein is CASSPQDGGNTEAFF. Written as DNA, the CDR3 is TGTGCCAGCAGCCCTCAAGACGGAGGGAACACTGAAGCTTTCTTT.

The chain has TRBV11-2 and TRBJ2-1, with 8 nucleotides matching TRBD2. The CDR3 length is 16 residues. Per the germline V gene, CDR1 is SGHAT and CDR2 is FQNNGV. Trimming cost V 5 bases and J 3 bases; bases outside gene matches: 9. This CDR3 reads CASSRPRGGFYNEQFF. The CDR3 nucleotides are TGTGCCAGCAGCCGACCCCGGGGGGGATTCTACAATGAGCAGTTCTTC.